Shown below are 16 T cell receptor beta chains from a single sample sequenced in a study of blood T cell repertoires in COVID-19. TCRdb's table, derived via immunoSEQ multiplex PCR, lists solely in-frame clones and lacks some. The sample consists of more than 65,000 clones, over 80% of them appearing once. Sequences were obtained from peripheral blood. The source of these receptors is a middle-aged man with acute or convalescent COVID-19.

The chain has TRBV5-4 and TRBJ1-2, with D perhaps TRBD1 (6 bases). CDR3 size: 14 residues. Trimming removed 2 bases at V and 1 base at J, with 9 bases between. CDR1 is SGHNT, CDR2 YYREEE, per germline (reference sequence). The CDR3 region has the DNA TGTGCCAGCAGCTTTCAGGGGCATAACTATGGCTACACCTTC. Translated, it gives CASSFQGHNYGYTF.

The chain links TRBV29-1 to TRBJ2-5, with a possible D match to TRBD2 (6 bases). CDR1 is SQVTM, CDR2 ANQGSEA, per germline. The V gene lost 3 bases and the J gene lost 2 bases, with 10 bases spanning the gap. The CDR3 has 13 residues. The CDR3 loop is CSVDTGTQETQYF. The CDR3 nucleotides are TGCAGCGTTGATACCGGGACTCAAGAGACCCAGTACTTC.

The chain combines TRBV9 with TRBJ2-1; D is undetermined. This CDR3 region has 17 residues. V dropped 1 base and J dropped 3 bases, with 17 bases sitting between them. The V gene's germline CDR1 is SGDLS and CDR2 YYNGEE. Here the CDR3 reads CASSVSLWQVSYNEQFF. The DNA for the CDR3 is TGTGCCAGCAGCGTAAGTCTATGGCAGGTGAGCTACAATGAGCAGTTCTTC.

This chain's CDR3 is CASSTQGQPMAGYTF. CDR3 nucleotide sequence: TGTGCCAGCTCAACACAGGGACAGCCTATGGCTGGCTACACCTTC. The gene calls are TRBV18 and TRBJ1-2, with 7 bases aligning to TRBD1. Trimming at V came to 5 bases and at J to 7 bases, leaving 13 bases not matched to a gene. Looked up from germline, CDR1 is KGHSH and CDR2 is LQKENI. The CDR3 is 15 amino acids.

The CDR3 here is CASRWVRTSSYEQYF. The CDR3 nucleotides are TGTGCCAGCAGATGGGTGCGGACTAGCTCCTACGAGCAGTACTTC. This chain connects TRBV2 to TRBJ2-7; 7 positions match TRBD2. CDR1 SNHLY and CDR2 FYNNEI come from the germline V gene. Trimming took 6 bases from V and 0 from J; bases not matched to a gene: 8. The CDR3 is 15 amino acids. The full variable domain, in which reference TRBV2 and TRBJ2-7 provide the parts outside the CDR3, is EPEVTQTPSHQVTQMGQEVILRCVPISNHLYFYWYRQILGQKVEFLVSFYNNEISEKSEIFDDQFSVERPDGSNFTLKIRSTKLEDSAMYFCASRWVRTSSYEQYFGPGTRLTVT.

The V call is TRBV5-1, the J call TRBJ2-7; 10 bases fit TRBD1. This CDR3 is 18 amino acids long. Germline V gives CDR1 SGHRS, CDR2 YFSETQ. Unmatched junction bases numbered 10, after V lost 1 base and J lost 0 bases. Here the CDR3 DNA reads TGCGCCAGCAGCTTGACACCGGGACAGGGGACAAGCTCCTACGAGCAGTACTTC. The encoded protein is CASSLTPGQGTSSYEQYF.

This chain uses TRBV7-3 with TRBJ2-1; 8 positions agree with TRBD2. Germline-derived CDR1 and CDR2 are SGHTA and FQGTGA. This CDR3 has 16 amino acids. After removal of 1 base from V and 5 bases from J, the junction contained 7 bases not matched to a gene. Here the CDR3 DNA reads TGTGCCAGCAGCTTAAGAGCGGGGGCCGGGGACAATGAGCAGTTCTTC. Encoded protein: CASSLRAGAGDNEQFF.

Regarding this clone: At one end, the junction sequence differs from germline, possibly due to a read error. The chain recombines TRBV27 with TRBJ2-1, with 11 bases fitting TRBD2. CDR3 length equals 14 residues. Germline lookup yields CDR1 MNHEY and CDR2 SMNVEV (reference sequence). The CDR3 sequence is CACRLAGTSNEQFF. The CDR3 nucleotides are TGTGCCTGCAGACTAGCGGGGACAAGCAATGAGCAGTTCTTC.

The chain is built from TRBV7-8 and TRBJ1-5, with 7 bases matching TRBD1. The length of the CDR3 is 15 residues. Germline V gene data show CDR1 as SGHVS and CDR2 as FQNEAQ. V gave up 1 base and J gave up 4 bases; unmatched junction bases: 4. CDR3 nucleotide sequence: TGTGCCAGCAGCTTAGGAAAGACAGGGAATCAGCCCCAGCATTTT. Translated: CASSLGKTGNQPQHF.

V usage is TRBV7-9 and J usage is TRBJ1-6; 9 bases fit TRBD1. V was clipped by 2 bases and J by 7 bases; unmatched bases: 9. CDR1 SEHNR and CDR2 FQNEAQ come from the germline V gene (reference sequence). CDR3 length: 17 amino acids. The CDR3 DNA follows: TGTGCCAGCAGCTTAAGGGCCCCGGGACAGGGAAATTCACCCCTCCACTTT. The encoded protein is CASSLRAPGQGNSPLHF.

The chain joins TRBV4-2 to TRBJ1-4; D ambiguous. Trimming took off 4 bases at V and 5 bases at J, with 11 bases between the two ends. CDR1 and CDR2 (germline): LGHNA, YNFKEQ. This CDR3 is 14 amino acids long. The chain's CDR3 is CASSPNRENEKLFF. The CDR3 DNA sequence: TGTGCCAGCAGCCCTAATAGGGAGAATGAAAAACTGTTTTTT.

The chain recombines TRBV15 with TRBJ1-2; D ambiguous. CDR3 length: 16 amino acids. The germline gives CDR1 LNHNV, CDR2 YYDKDF (reference sequence). The V and J ends lost 0 bases and 2 bases respectively, with 13 bases between them. The CDR3: CATSRDLARKNYGYTF. The CDR3 nucleotides are TGTGCCACCAGCAGAGATTTGGCCAGGAAAAACTATGGCTACACCTTC.

The V and J genes are TRBV4-3 and TRBJ2-1; 12 positions match TRBD2. There are 16 residues in the CDR3. The germline CDR1 and CDR2 sequences are LGHNA and YSLEER. With 6 bases clipped from V and 4 bases from J, the junction kept 7 bases outside the gene matches. CDR3: CASSLAGGPGYNEQFF. The CDR3 DNA sequence: TGCGCCAGCAGTCTAGCGGGGGGGCCAGGGTACAATGAGCAGTTCTTC.

This chain links TRBV27 with TRBJ1-2, with TRBD1 as a possible D gene (6 bases). This CDR3 region has 14 residues. V was cut by 8 bases and J by 8 bases, with 21 bases left in between. Per germline, CDR1 MNHEY and CDR2 SMNVEV (reference sequence). CDR3 protein: CASYSPRGGPGYTF. CDR3 in DNA: TGTGCCAGCTATTCCCCAAGGGGGGGGCCGGGCTACACCTTC.

The gene calls are TRBV21-1 and TRBJ2-2; TRBD2, as called in the table, went unchecked against the DNA. TRBV21-1 is recorded as a pseudogene. This CDR3 spans 17 amino acids. CDR3 region: CASSKAEGLRNTGELFF. For the CDR3, the DNA is TGTGCCAGCAGCAAAGCGGAGGGCCTTAGAAACACCGGGGAGCTGTTTTTT.

This chain joins TRBV11-3 and TRBJ2-3, with TRBD2 as a possible D gene (7 bases). From germline, CDR1 is SGHNT and CDR2 YENEEA. V was clipped by 5 bases and J by 2 bases, with 14 bases between them. The CDR3 length is 15 residues. CDR3 sequence: CASSPRAGATDTQYF. In DNA form, the CDR3 reads TGTGCCAGCAGCCCCCGGGCGGGGGCCACAGATACGCAGTATTTT.